The T cell receptor (beta chain) described here comes from a study of T-cell reconstitution after alpha-beta-depleted transplantation in children (dated by TCRdb to about 2016). Background on the whole study: Using TCR repertoire profiling, the study quantitatively followed how T-cell immune reconstitution unfolded in children after TCRalphabeta/CD19-depleted allogeneic hematopoietic cell transplantation.

This clonotype was seen only a few times. No antigen is known for it. One base away there is no much larger clone; base qualities are not given. The V and J ends are trimmed by 1 base and 0 bases, leaving 7 bases between them. Spanning cysteine to phenylalanine, the CDR3 consists of 14 amino acids. Only the CDR3 part of the read is kept: 42 bases, read in frame from the first base. CDR1 and CDR2 are drawn from the germline V gene: SGHVS, FNYEAQ. Preparation of the library involved PCR. Sequencing was carried out with an Illumina HiSeq 2500. Molecular barcoding was employed in the preparation of TCR libraries, with unique molecular identifiers being used to normalize TCRbeta repertoire quantification. TCRdb applied fastp at Q25 and MiXCR to the public reads, then kept only in-frame beta chains. Identical CDR3 protein sequences are pooled into one entry, listed with their most common genes and DNA. The sample table contains about 400,000 distinct CDR3 sequences; only one count was recorded for roughly 21% of them. 3% to 4.5% of the sample comes from the top ten.

The sequence was collected from a human donor who donated a stem cell graft to a child with acute myeloid leukemia. Source: PBMCs from the stem cell graft donor, taken from the stem cell graft. Here the chain combines TRBV7-6 and TRBJ2-7, with no reliable assignment of the D segment. At the DNA level, the sequence is TGTGCCAGCAGCTTAGACGCCAGCTCCTACGAGCAGTACTTC. It specifies CASSLDASSYEQYF.